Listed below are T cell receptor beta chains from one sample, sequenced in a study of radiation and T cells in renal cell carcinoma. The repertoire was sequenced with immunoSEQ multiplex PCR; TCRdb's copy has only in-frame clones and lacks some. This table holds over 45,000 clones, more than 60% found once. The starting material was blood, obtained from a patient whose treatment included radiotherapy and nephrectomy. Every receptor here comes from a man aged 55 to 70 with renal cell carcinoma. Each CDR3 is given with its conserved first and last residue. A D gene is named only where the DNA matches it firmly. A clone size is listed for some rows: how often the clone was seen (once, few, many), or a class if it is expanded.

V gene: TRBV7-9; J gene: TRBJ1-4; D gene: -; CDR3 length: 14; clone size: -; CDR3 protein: CALARGSSHEKLFF; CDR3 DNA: TGTGCCCTTGCTCGAGGCTCCTCCCACGAAAAACTGTTTTTT
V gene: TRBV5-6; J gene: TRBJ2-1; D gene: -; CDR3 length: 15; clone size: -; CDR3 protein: CASSLVAGVVNEQFF; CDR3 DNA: TGTGCCAGCAGCTTGGTGGCAGGGGTCGTCAATGAGCAGTTCTTC
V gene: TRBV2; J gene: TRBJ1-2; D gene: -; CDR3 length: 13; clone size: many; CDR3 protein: CASNGEGAKGYTF; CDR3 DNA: TGTGCCAGCAATGGTGAAGGGGCAAAAGGCTACACCTTC
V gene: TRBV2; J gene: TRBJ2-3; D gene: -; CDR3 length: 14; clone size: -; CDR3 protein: CASKAPYASDTQYF; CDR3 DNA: TGTGCCAGCAAGGCACCCTACGCGTCCGATACGCAGTATTTT
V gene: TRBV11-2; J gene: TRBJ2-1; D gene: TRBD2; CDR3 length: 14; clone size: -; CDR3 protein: CASSFSGGDGEQFF; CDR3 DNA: TGTGCCAGCAGCTTTAGCGGGGGGGACGGTGAGCAGTTCTTC
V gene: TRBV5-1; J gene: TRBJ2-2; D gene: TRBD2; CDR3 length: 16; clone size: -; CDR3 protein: CASSSRLAGGPGELFF; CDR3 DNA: TGCGCCAGCAGCTCTCGACTAGCGGGAGGACCCGGGGAGCTGTTTTTT
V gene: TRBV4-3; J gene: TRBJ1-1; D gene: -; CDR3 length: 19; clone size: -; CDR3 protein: CASSQEYPRGTGVYTEAFF; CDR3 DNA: TGCGCCAGCAGCCAAGAGTACCCGCGGGGCACAGGCGTTTACACTGAAGCTTTCTTT
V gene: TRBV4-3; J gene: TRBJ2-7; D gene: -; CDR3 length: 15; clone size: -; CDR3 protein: CASSLFRDGTDEQYF; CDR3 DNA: TGCGCCAGCAGCCTTTTTAGGGACGGGACCGACGAGCAGTACTTC
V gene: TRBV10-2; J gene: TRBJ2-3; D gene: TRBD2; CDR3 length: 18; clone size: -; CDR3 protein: CASLSDGTSGGYTDTQYF; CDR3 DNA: TGCGCCAGCCTCTCCGATGGGACTAGCGGGGGATACACAGATACGCAGTATTTT
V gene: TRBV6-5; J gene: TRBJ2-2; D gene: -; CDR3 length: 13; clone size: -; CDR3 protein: CASILKITGELFF; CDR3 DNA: TGTGCCAGCATATTGAAAATCACCGGGGAGCTGTTTTTT
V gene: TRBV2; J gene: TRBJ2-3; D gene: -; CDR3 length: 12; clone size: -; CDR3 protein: CASSWDTDTQYF; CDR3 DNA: TGTGCCAGCAGTTGGGACACAGATACGCAGTATTTT
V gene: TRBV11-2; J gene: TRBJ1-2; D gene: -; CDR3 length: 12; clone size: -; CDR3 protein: CASSSGLGGYTF; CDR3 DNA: TGTGCCAGCAGCTCCGGCCTGGGTGGCTACACCTTC
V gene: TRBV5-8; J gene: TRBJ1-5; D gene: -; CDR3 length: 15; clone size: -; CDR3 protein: CASSLVRGFNQPQHF; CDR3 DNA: TGTGCCAGCAGCTTGGTTCGGGGTTTTAATCAGCCCCAGCATTTT
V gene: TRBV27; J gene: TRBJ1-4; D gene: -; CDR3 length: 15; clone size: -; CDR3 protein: CASSPQGGTNEKLFF; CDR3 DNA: TGTGCCAGCAGTCCGCAGGGAGGAACTAATGAAAAACTGTTTTTT
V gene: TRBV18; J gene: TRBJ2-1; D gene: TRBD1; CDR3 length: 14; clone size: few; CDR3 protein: CASLGTGVNNEQFF; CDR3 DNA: TGTGCCAGCTTAGGGACAGGGGTGAACAATGAGCAGTTCTTC
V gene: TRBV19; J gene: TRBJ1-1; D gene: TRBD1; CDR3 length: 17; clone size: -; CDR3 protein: CASSFRTGGAWGTEAFF; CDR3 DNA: TGTGCCAGTAGTTTTCGGACAGGGGGCGCTTGGGGGACTGAAGCTTTCTTT
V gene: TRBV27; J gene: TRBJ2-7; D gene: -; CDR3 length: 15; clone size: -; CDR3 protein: CASHPSGLTRYEQYF; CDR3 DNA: TGTGCCAGCCACCCCTCCGGGCTAACAAGATACGAGCAGTACTTC
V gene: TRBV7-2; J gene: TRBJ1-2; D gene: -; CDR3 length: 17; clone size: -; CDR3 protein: CASSLEPVGGGRYGYTF; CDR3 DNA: TGTGCCAGCAGCTTAGAACCCGTGGGAGGGGGAAGGTATGGCTACACCTTC
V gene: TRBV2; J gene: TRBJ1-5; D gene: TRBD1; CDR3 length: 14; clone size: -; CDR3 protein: CASSTNIQGQPQHF; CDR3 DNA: TGTGCCAGCAGCACCAATATACAGGGGCAGCCCCAGCATTTT
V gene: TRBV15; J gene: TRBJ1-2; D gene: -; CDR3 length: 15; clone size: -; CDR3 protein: CATSRDRGKSYGYTF; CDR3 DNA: TGTGCCACCAGCAGAGATAGGGGGAAGAGCTATGGCTACACCTTC
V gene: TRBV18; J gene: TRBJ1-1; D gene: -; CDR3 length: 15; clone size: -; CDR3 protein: CASSPEVDLNTEAFF; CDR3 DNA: TGTGCCAGCTCACCCGAAGTCGATCTTAACACTGAAGCTTTCTTT
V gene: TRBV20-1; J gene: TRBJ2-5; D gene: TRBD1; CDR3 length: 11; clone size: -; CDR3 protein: CSATGGETQYF; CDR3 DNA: TGCAGTGCTACAGGGGGAGAGACCCAGTACTTC
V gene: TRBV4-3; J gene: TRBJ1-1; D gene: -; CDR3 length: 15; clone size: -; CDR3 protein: CASSHIGGGNTEAFF; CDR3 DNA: TGCGCCAGCAGCCATATCGGCGGCGGGAACACTGAAGCTTTCTTT
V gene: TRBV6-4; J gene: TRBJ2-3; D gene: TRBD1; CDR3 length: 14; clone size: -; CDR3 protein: CASSEDRGTDTQYF; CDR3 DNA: TGTGCCAGCAGTGAGGACAGGGGCACAGATACGCAGTATTTT
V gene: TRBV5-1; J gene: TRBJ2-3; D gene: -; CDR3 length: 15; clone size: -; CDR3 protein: CASSSPGRVLDTQYF; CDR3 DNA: TGCGCCAGCAGCTCCCCGGGCAGGGTGTTAGATACGCAGTATTTT
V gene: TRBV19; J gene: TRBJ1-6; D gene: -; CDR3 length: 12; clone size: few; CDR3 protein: CASSPAAGLLHF; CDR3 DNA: TGTGCCAGTAGCCCGGCCGCGGGGCTCCTCCACTTT
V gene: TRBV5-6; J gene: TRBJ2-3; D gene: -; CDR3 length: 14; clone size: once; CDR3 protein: CASSPRTQVDTQYF; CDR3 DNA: TGTGCCAGCAGCCCACGGACCCAGGTAGATACGCAGTATTTT
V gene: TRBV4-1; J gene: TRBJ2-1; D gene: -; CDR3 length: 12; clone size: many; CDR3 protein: CASSHDYNEQFF; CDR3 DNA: TGCGCCAGCAGCCATGATTACAATGAGCAGTTCTTC
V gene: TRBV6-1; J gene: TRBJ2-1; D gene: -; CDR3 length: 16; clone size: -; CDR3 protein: CASSEPRGHSYNEQFF; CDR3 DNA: TGTGCCAGCAGTGAACCTCGGGGGCACTCCTACAATGAGCAGTTCTTC
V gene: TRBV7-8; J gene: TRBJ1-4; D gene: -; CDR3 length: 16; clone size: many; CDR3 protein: CASSLGTAPTNEKLFF; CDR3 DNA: TGTGCCAGCAGCTTAGGTACAGCCCCCACTAATGAAAAACTGTTTTTT
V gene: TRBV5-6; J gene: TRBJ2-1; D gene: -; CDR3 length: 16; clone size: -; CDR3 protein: CASTWAGAAIYNEQFF; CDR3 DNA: TGTGCCAGCACCTGGGCCGGGGCGGCGATTTACAATGAGCAGTTCTTC
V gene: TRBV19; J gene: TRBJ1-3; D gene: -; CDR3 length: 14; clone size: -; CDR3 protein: CASIAAGIGNTIYF; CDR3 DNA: TGTGCCAGTATTGCGGCTGGTATTGGAAACACCATATATTTT
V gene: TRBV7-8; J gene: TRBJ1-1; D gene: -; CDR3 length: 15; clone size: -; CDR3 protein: CASSLRGELNTEAFF; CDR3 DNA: TGTGCCAGCAGCTTAAGGGGGGAATTGAACACTGAAGCTTTCTTT
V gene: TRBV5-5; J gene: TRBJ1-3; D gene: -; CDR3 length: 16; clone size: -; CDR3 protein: CASSRTGVSSGNTIYF; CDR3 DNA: TGTGCCAGCAGCCGGACGGGGGTCAGCTCTGGAAACACCATATATTTT
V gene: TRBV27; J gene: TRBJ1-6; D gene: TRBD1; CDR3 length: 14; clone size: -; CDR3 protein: CASSSYRGNSPLHF; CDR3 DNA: TGTGCCAGCAGTTCCTACAGGGGGAATTCACCCCTCCACTTT
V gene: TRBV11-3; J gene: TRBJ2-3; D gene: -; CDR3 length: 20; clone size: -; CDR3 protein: CASSLDRRLSPYYSTDTQYF; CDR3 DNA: TGTGCCAGCAGCTTAGATCGTCGACTCTCCCCCTACTATAGCACAGATACGCAGTATTTT
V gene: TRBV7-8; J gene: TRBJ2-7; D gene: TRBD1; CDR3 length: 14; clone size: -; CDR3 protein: CASSFGTGGYEQYF; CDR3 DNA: TGTGCCAGCAGCTTCGGGACAGGGGGCTACGAGCAGTACTTC
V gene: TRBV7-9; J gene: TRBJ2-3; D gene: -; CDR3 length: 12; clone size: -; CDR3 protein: CASSFSTDTQYF; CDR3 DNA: TGTGCCAGCAGCTTTAGCACAGATACGCAGTATTTT
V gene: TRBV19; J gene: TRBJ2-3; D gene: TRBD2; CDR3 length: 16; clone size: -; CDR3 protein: CASSIFWREAPDTQYF; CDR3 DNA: TGTGCCAGTAGTATCTTCTGGCGGGAGGCCCCAGATACGCAGTATTTT
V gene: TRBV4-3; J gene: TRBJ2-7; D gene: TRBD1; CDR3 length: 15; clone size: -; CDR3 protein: CASSQETGGGYEQYF; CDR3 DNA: TGCGCCAGCAGCCAAGAAACAGGGGGCGGCTACGAGCAGTACTTC
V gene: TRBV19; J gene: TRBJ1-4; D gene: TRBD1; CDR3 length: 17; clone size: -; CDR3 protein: CASSIRQGADTNEKLFF; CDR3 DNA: TGTGCCAGTAGTATAAGACAGGGGGCTGACACTAATGAAAAACTGTTTTTT
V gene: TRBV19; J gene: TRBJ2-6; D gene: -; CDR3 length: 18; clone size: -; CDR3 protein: CASSWGGQAFSGANVLTF; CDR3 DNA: TGTGCCAGTAGCTGGGGGGGACAGGCCTTCTCTGGGGCCAACGTCCTGACTTTC
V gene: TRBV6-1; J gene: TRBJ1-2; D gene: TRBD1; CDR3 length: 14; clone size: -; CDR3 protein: CASRGDREVYGYTF; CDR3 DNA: TGTGCCAGCAGGGGGGACAGGGAAGTCTATGGCTACACCTTC
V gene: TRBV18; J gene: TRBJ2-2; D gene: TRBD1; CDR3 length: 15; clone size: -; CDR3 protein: CASSPGTENTGELFF; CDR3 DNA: TGTGCCAGCTCACCCGGGACAGAGAACACCGGGGAGCTGTTTTTT
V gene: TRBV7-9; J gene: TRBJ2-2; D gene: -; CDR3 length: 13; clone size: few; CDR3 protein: CASSETGDGELFF; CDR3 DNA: TGTGCCAGCAGCGAAACAGGAGACGGGGAGCTGTTTTTT
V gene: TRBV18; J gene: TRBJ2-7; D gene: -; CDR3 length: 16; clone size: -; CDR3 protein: CASSPRGEGTFYEQYF; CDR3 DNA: TGTGCCAGCTCCCCCCGGGGAGAGGGGACCTTCTACGAGCAGTACTTC
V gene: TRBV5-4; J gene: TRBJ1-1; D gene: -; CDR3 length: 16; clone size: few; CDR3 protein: CASSLAWGGKNTEAFF; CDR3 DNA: TGTGCCAGCAGCTTGGCGTGGGGAGGAAAGAACACTGAAGCTTTCTTT
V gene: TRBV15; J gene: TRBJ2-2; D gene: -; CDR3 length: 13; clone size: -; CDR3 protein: CATSSLYTGELFF; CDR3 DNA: TGTGCCACCAGCAGCCTGTACACCGGGGAGCTGTTTTTT
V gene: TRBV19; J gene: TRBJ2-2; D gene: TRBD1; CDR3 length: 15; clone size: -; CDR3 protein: CASSAGTGGSGELFF; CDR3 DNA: TGTGCCAGTAGTGCGGGGACAGGGGGAAGCGGGGAGCTGTTTTTT
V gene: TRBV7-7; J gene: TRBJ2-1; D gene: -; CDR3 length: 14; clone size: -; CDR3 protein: CASSLEWGDNEQFF; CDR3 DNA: TGTGCCAGCAGCTTAGAGTGGGGGGACAATGAGCAGTTCTTC
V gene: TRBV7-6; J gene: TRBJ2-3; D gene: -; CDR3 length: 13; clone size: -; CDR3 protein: CASNWGSTDTQYF; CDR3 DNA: TGTGCCAGCAATTGGGGAAGCACAGATACGCAGTATTTT
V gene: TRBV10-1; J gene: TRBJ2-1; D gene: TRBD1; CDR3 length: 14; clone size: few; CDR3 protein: CASSSTGGYNEQFF; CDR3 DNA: TGCGCCAGCAGCTCGACAGGGGGGTACAATGAGCAGTTCTTC
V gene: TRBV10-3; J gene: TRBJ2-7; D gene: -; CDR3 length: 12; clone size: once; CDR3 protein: CAISQGSYEQYF; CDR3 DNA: TGTGCCATCAGCCAGGGTTCCTACGAGCAGTACTTC